The rows below give T cell receptor beta chains drawn from one sample of a study of OX40 agonist ivuxolimab in advanced cancers. Here immunoSEQ multiplex PCR was the method, and the copy in TCRdb shows in-frame clones only, minus some. Of 15,000 to 16,000 clones in the sample, about 81% are singletons; the top ten hold less than 45%. This specimen was CD4+ or CD8+ T cells sorted from blood, taken in a trial of the OX40 agonist ivuxolimab. The receptors were sampled from an adult with an advanced solid tumor such as melanoma, head and neck, liver or kidney cancer. Both conserved end residues are part of each CDR3. The order of the fields is D gene, J gene, clone size, V gene, CDR3 protein, CDR3 DNA. The D gene is left open where the match is weak. Clone size is shown for a subset of rows, as once, few, many or a class of expanded clone.

NA | TRBJ2-3 | NA | TRBV9 | CASSVGEADTDTQYF | TGTGCCAGCAGCGTAGGGGAGGCGGACACAGATACGCAGTATTTT
TRBD2 | TRBJ2-5 | NA | TRBV6-5 | CASSPGTSGAETQYF | TGTGCCAGCAGCCCCGGGACTAGCGGGGCAGAGACCCAGTACTTC
NA | TRBJ2-3 | NA | TRBV2 | CASSELGASTDTQYF | TGTGCCAGCAGTGAACTGGGGGCTAGCACAGATACGCAGTATTTT
TRBD2 | TRBJ2-7 | medium-sized | TRBV28 | CASSLSLAGAYEQYF | TGTGCCAGCAGTTTAAGTTTAGCGGGAGCGTACGAGCAGTACTTC
NA | TRBJ2-7 | NA | TRBV9 | CASSHPGNSYEQYF | TGTGCCAGCAGCCACCCAGGGAACTCCTACGAGCAGTACTTC
NA | TRBJ2-5 | NA | TRBV28 | CASSPMGGQTQETQYF | TGTGCCAGCAGCCCTATGGGCGGACAGACCCAAGAGACCCAGTACTTC
NA | TRBJ2-7 | once | TRBV11-2 | CASSLPRESYEQYF | TGTGCCAGCAGCCTACCCCGGGAGTCGTACGAGCAGTACTTC
NA | TRBJ2-5 | NA | TRBV7-6 | CASSLARGQGIRETQYF | TGTGCCAGCAGCTTAGCGCGGGGTCAGGGGATCCGAGAGACCCAGTACTTC
NA | TRBJ1-3 | few | TRBV4-2 | CASSQEGEGSGNTIYF | TGTGCCAGCAGCCAAGAGGGGGAAGGATCTGGAAACACCATATATTTT
NA | TRBJ2-3 | NA | TRBV15 | CATRQGAGGLAVGDTQYF | TGTGCCACCAGACAGGGGGCAGGAGGACTAGCGGTGGGAGATACGCAGTATTTT
TRBD1 | TRBJ2-2 | NA | TRBV19 | CASSWDRGAVGELFF | TGTGCCAGTAGTTGGGACAGGGGGGCGGTCGGGGAGCTGTTTTTT
TRBD1 | TRBJ2-2 | NA | TRBV29-1 | CSVPYTGTGGATKNTGELFF | TGCAGCGTCCCATACACCGGGACAGGGGGCGCAACTAAAAACACCGGGGAGCTGTTTTTT
NA | TRBJ2-3 | NA | TRBV10-3 | CAISEGSTDTQYF | TGTGCCATCAGTGAGGGGTCCACAGATACGCAGTATTTT
NA | TRBJ2-1 | NA | TRBV27 | CASSLTPTYNEQFF | TGTGCCAGCAGCCTGACACCCACTTACAATGAGCAGTTCTTC
NA | TRBJ2-5 | medium-sized | TRBV6-5 | CASSALQGAQETQYF | TGTGCCAGCAGTGCATTACAGGGAGCGCAAGAGACCCAGTACTTC
NA | TRBJ1-1 | NA | TRBV6-5 | CASSPPGLTEAFF | TGTGCCAGCAGCCCACCGGGTTTGACTGAAGCTTTCTTT
NA | TRBJ1-2 | once | TRBV14 | CASSQYNTYGYTF | TGTGCCAGCAGCCAGTACAATACCTATGGCTACACCTTC
NA | TRBJ2-7 | NA | TRBV6-5 | CASSYSPSITEQYF | TGTGCCAGCAGTTACTCCCCCTCAATAACCGAGCAGTACTTC
TRBD2 | TRBJ2-5 | once | TRBV27 | CASSSPTAASGRAETQYF | TGTGCCAGCAGTAGCCCGACGGCCGCCAGCGGGAGGGCAGAGACCCAGTACTTC
NA | TRBJ2-5 | few | TRBV6-6 | CASSYSARETQYF | TGTGCCAGCAGTTACTCGGCCCGGGAGACCCAGTACTTC
NA | TRBJ1-2 | once | TRBV5-5 | CASIRGWGYGYTF | TGTGCCAGCATTCGAGGATGGGGGTATGGCTACACCTTC
TRBD1 | TRBJ1-1 | NA | TRBV29-1 | CSGHRGRVNTEAFF | TGCAGCGGACACAGGGGAAGGGTGAACACTGAAGCTTTCTTT
TRBD2 | TRBJ2-3 | NA | TRBV7-6 | CASSLDEAGVGTDTQYF | TGTGCCAGCAGCTTAGACGAAGCGGGGGTGGGCACAGATACGCAGTATTTT
TRBD1 | TRBJ2-7 | NA | TRBV11-2 | CASSSSTGWVSYEQYF | TGTGCCAGCAGCTCCTCGACAGGGTGGGTCTCCTACGAGCAGTACTTC
TRBD1 | TRBJ1-2 | once | TRBV28 | CASSLTGNYGYTF | TGTGCCAGCAGTTTGACAGGGAACTATGGCTACACCTTC
TRBD1 | TRBJ1-5 | NA | TRBV4-3 | CASSPTRDRDQNSNQPQHF | TGCGCCAGCAGCCCAACCCGGGACAGGGATCAAAATAGCAATCAGCCCCAGCATTTT
NA | TRBJ2-6 | once | TRBV9 | CASSLNSQGQSGANVLTF | TGTGCCAGCAGCCTAAACTCGCAGGGGCAATCTGGGGCCAACGTCCTGACTTTC
TRBD1 | TRBJ2-2 | NA | TRBV7-3 | CASSLDGGQGSTGELFF | TGTGCCAGCAGCTTAGACGGTGGACAGGGCTCCACCGGGGAGCTGTTTTTT
NA | TRBJ2-2 | NA | TRBV9 | CASSPGGTTGELFF | TGTGCCAGCAGCCCTGGGGGGACCACCGGGGAGCTGTTTTTT
NA | TRBJ2-7 | NA | TRBV5-6 | CASSDTAGAYEQYF | TGTGCCAGCAGTGATACAGCCGGGGCCTACGAGCAGTACTTC
TRBD1 | TRBJ2-3 | once | TRBV4-3 | CASSPSRGLADTQYF | TGCGCCAGCAGCCCATCGAGGGGGCTGGCAGATACGCAGTATTTT
NA | TRBJ1-1 | NA | TRBV6-5 | CASSLLIGNTEAFF | TGTGCCAGCAGCTTACTCATCGGGAACACTGAAGCTTTCTTT
NA | TRBJ2-7 | once | TRBV7-6 | CASSPEGRATYEQYF | TGTGCCAGCAGCCCGGAGGGGCGGGCGACCTACGAGCAGTACTTC
NA | TRBJ1-3 | NA | TRBV6-4 | CASSPDGDGNTIYF | TGTGCCAGCAGTCCGGACGGAGATGGAAACACCATATATTTT
TRBD1 | TRBJ1-2 | NA | TRBV15 | CATSRGEQGARGYTF | TGTGCCACCAGCAGAGGCGAACAGGGGGCTCGTGGCTACACCTTC
TRBD1 | TRBJ2-5 | once | TRBV27 | CASSPSGTGARETQYF | TGTGCCAGCAGTCCATCCGGGACAGGGGCGAGAGAGACCCAGTACTTC
NA | TRBJ1-2 | NA | TRBV27 | CASSLGGPNYGYTF | TGTGCCAGCAGTTTAGGAGGGCCTAACTATGGCTACACCTTC
NA | TRBJ2-7 | NA | TRBV11-3 | CASSGDTTYEQYF | TGTGCCAGCAGCGGGGACACAACCTACGAGCAGTACTTC
NA | TRBJ2-7 | NA | TRBV6-5 | CASSYQYEQYF | TGTGCCAGCAGTTACCAGTACGAGCAGTACTTC
NA | TRBJ1-5 | NA | TRBV19 | CASSGTVPQHF | TGTGCCAGTAGCGGTACTGTACCCCAGCATTTT
TRBD2 | TRBJ2-1 | NA | TRBV11-2 | CASSLGPSGGYNEQFF | TGTGCCAGCAGCTTAGGTCCTAGCGGGGGGTACAATGAGCAGTTCTTC
TRBD1 | TRBJ2-7 | NA | TRBV25-1 | CASSDVSGTGGYEQYF | TGTGCCAGCAGTGACGTTTCCGGGACAGGGGGGTATGAGCAGTACTTC
NA | TRBJ1-6 | few | TRBV1 | CTSSQGSRGAPLHF | TGCACCAGCAGCCAGGGGTCGCGCGGGGCACCCCTCCACTTT
NA | TRBJ2-1 | NA | TRBV19 | CASSISYNEQFF | TGTGCCAGTAGTATATCCTACAATGAGCAGTTCTTC
NA | TRBJ1-2 | NA | TRBV27 | CASSLSAGNYGYTF | TGTGCCAGCAGTTTAAGCGCAGGGAACTATGGCTACACCTTC
TRBD1 | TRBJ1-2 | NA | TRBV27 | CASSFLDTQGSGGYTF | TGTGCCAGCAGTTTTCTAGATACACAGGGGTCGGGTGGCTACACCTTC
TRBD1 | TRBJ2-7 | once | TRBV7-3 | CASSLAGGSYEQYF | TGTGCCAGCAGCTTAGCAGGGGGATCCTACGAGCAGTACTTC
NA | TRBJ2-7 | NA | TRBV6-1 | CASRQAYEQYF | TGTGCCAGCCGACAAGCCTACGAGCAGTACTTC
NA | TRBJ2-2 | NA | TRBV4-3 | CASSHSAGSGELFF | TGCGCCAGCAGCCACAGCGCTGGGAGCGGGGAGCTGTTTTTT
NA | TRBJ1-5 | NA | TRBV5-1 | CASSTLSRAQPQHF | TGCGCCAGCAGCACCCTGAGCCGCGCTCAGCCCCAGCATTTT
TRBD1 | TRBJ2-1 | NA | TRBV5-6 | CASSPTGQGGQFF | TGTGCCAGCAGCCCCACGGGACAGGGGGGGCAGTTCTTC
TRBD2 | TRBJ2-5 | NA | TRBV7-2 | CASSLYGLAEETQYF | TGTGCCAGCAGCTTATATGGACTAGCGGAAGAGACCCAGTACTTC
NA | TRBJ2-7 | NA | TRBV7-2 | CASSRDYEQYF | TGTGCCAGCAGCCGGGACTACGAGCAGTACTTC
NA | TRBJ1-6 | NA | TRBV7-3 | CASRAGMDSPLHF | TGTGCCAGCAGGGCAGGGATGGATTCACCCCTCCACTTT
TRBD1 | TRBJ1-2 | NA | TRBV11-2 | CASSLEQGANYGYTF | TGTGCCAGCAGCTTAGAACAGGGGGCGAACTATGGCTACACCTTC